This T cell receptor (beta chain) was documented in a study of blood T cell repertoires in COVID-19. Study in general: Some COVID-19 samples were acute and others convalescent; all came from the United States, Italy and Spain. Nucleic acid was either cDNA or gDNA, and it came from T cells, B-cell-depleted T cells, or PBMCs.

The CDR3 covers 13 residues. The germline V gene has CDR1 SGHRS and CDR2 YFSETQ. V was shortened by 2 bases and J by 5 bases, with 9 bases between the two germline ends. Original data processing: Nucleated cell counts were estimated from reference gene primer amplification. Repertoires were generated with immunoSEQ multiplex PCR, while TCRdb's copy carries only in-frame clones and drops some. Clonal size and the V and J genes are those of that table, whereas D and trimming came from the DNA. This table holds over 10,000 clones, around nine tenths found once. The V call is TRBV5-1, the J call TRBJ2-3; D call uncertain. Sequencing used peripheral blood. The receptor was isolated from a man at least 80 years old with acute or convalescent COVID-19. The CDR3 region is CASSLNRKDTQYF. The CDR3 nucleotides are TGCGCCAGCAGCTTAAACAGAAAAGATACGCAGTATTTT.